A single sample gave rise to the 4 T cell receptor beta chains below, sequenced in a study of T cell changes during pregnancy in multiple sclerosis. The assay was immunoSEQ multiplex PCR, and TCRdb's table has in-frame clones only and misses some. The sample consists of tens of thousands of clones, over 85% of them appearing once. The sample was peripheral blood, taken in the first trimester of pregnancy. The receptors derive from a female donor in good health, enrolled as a control in a pregnancy study.

This chain joins TRBV28 and TRBJ1-2; tentatively, D is TRBD1 (5 bases). CDR1 MDHEN and CDR2 SYDVKM come from the germline V gene. There are 13 residues in the CDR3. V was shortened by 10 bases and J by 0 bases, with 12 bases between the two germline ends. The CDR3 bases are TGTGCCACACAGGACCCAACTAACTATGGCTACACCTTC. Translated, it gives CATQDPTNYGYTF.

The rearrangement joins TRBV5-1 to TRBJ1-6; D is perhaps TRBD1 (6 bases). From germline, CDR1 is SGHRS and CDR2 YFSETQ. The CDR3 covers 13 residues. V was shortened by 5 bases and J by 9 bases, with 12 bases between the two germline ends. CDR3 sequence reads: CASRRDTVSPLHF. CDR3 DNA sequence: TGCGCCAGCAGGAGGGACACGGTTTCACCCCTCCACTTT.

This chain uses TRBV4-3 with TRBJ2-1; a possible D gene is TRBD2 (7 bases). The CDR3 has 15 amino acids. The germline V gene encodes CDR1 LGHNA and CDR2 YSLEER. The V gene lost 2 bases and the J gene lost 7 bases, with 15 bases spanning the gap. CDR3 nucleotide sequence: TGCGCCAGCAGCCAATCGGGGGGAGGGGGGAATGAGCAGTTCTTC. Its translation is CASSQSGGGGNEQFF.

The CDR3 is CASSYGDTFYEQYF. The DNA for the CDR3 is TGTGCCAGCAGTTACGGGGACACCTTCTACGAGCAGTACTTC. The chain uses TRBV6-6 and TRBJ2-7; TRBD1 is a possible D gene (6 bases). The germline V gene has CDR1 MNHNY and CDR2 SVGAGI (reference sequence). Trimming cost V 2 bases and J 3 bases, with 11 bases left between them. The CDR3 has 14 amino acids.